The 10 T cell receptor beta chains below were found in one sample sequenced in a study of cytomegalovirus exposure and HLA in healthy donors. Assay used: immunoSEQ multiplex PCR; TCRdb lists only in-frame clones, some missing. The sample lists over 200,000 clones, around 78% seen once, with around 5.4% in the top ten. Material for sequencing was PBMCs. These receptors all stem from a woman between 18 and 29 years old in good health and CMV-seronegative.

The chain has TRBV5-1 and TRBJ2-3, with D perhaps matching TRBD1 (5 bases). The CDR3 extends over 13 amino acids. V dropped 7 bases and J dropped 2 bases, with 11 bases sitting between them. The germline V gene encodes CDR1 SGHRS and CDR2 YFSETQ. CDR3 loop: CASGQGPTDTQYF. CDR3 DNA: TGCGCCAGCGGGCAGGGTCCCACAGATACGCAGTATTTT. The full variable domain, its missing parts supplied by reference TRBV5-1 and TRBJ2-3, is KAGVTQTPRYLIKTRGQQVTLSCSPISGHRSVSWYQQTPGQGLQFLFEYFSETQRNKGNFPGRFSGRQFSNSRSEMNVSTLELGDSALYLCASGQGPTDTQYFGPGTRLTVL.

The chain combines TRBV6-1 with TRBJ1-5, with D possibly matching TRBD1 (5 bases). V lost 6 bases and J 7 bases, leaving 13 bases between the germline ends. The CDR3 loop spans 13 amino acids. Germline lookup yields CDR1 MNHNS and CDR2 SASEGT. CDR3 sequence: CASSQGPGQPQHF. The CDR3 DNA is TGTGCCAGCAGCCAGGGACCGGGCCAGCCCCAGCATTTT.

This chain connects TRBV5-1 to TRBJ2-1, with a weak D call TRBD2 (6 bases). V was pared by 4 bases and J by 0 bases, with 14 bases between. CDR1 SGHRS and CDR2 YFSETQ come from the germline V gene. This CDR3 spans 16 amino acids. In nucleotides, the CDR3 is TGCGCCAGCAGCCGACGACTAGGTGGCTCCTACAATGAGCAGTTCTTC. Translation: CASSRRLGGSYNEQFF. The complete variable domain, with remaining parts taken from reference TRBV5-1 and TRBJ2-1, reads KAGVTQTPRYLIKTRGQQVTLSCSPISGHRSVSWYQQTPGQGLQFLFEYFSETQRNKGNFPGRFSGRQFSNSRSEMNVSTLELGDSALYLCASSRRLGGSYNEQFFGPGTRLTVL.

In nucleotides, the CDR3 is TGTGCCAGCTCACCACTCCAGACTAACACAGATACGCAGTATTTT. Residues: CASSPLQTNTDTQYF. The rearrangement joins TRBV18 to TRBJ2-3; a possible D gene is TRBD2 (5 bases). CDR3 length equals 15 residues. V was shortened by 1 base and J by 2 bases, with 10 bases between the two germline ends. Germline lookup yields CDR1 KGHSH and CDR2 LQKENI.

The chain couples TRBV6-6 to TRBJ1-1, with D perhaps matching TRBD1 (5 bases). The germline V gene encodes CDR1 MNHNY and CDR2 SVGAGI (reference sequence). This CDR3 spans 15 amino acids. V was shortened by 4 bases and J by 0 bases, with 12 bases between the two germline ends. Here the CDR3 DNA reads TGTGCCAGCAGTTCTCAGGGTCGCATGAACACTGAAGCTTTCTTT. Translated: CASSSQGRMNTEAFF.

The rearrangement links TRBV9 to TRBJ2-3, with a tentative D call TRBD2 (5 bases). The V end was cut by 3 bases, the J end by 0 bases, with 17 bases between. This CDR3 has 17 amino acids. The germline V gene has CDR1 SGDLS and CDR2 YYNGEE. The CDR3 protein is CASSANPAETSTDTQYF. As DNA, the CDR3 is TGTGCCAGCAGCGCTAACCCAGCGGAGACTAGCACAGATACGCAGTATTTT.

V and J are TRBV7-6 and TRBJ2-5, with a tentative D call TRBD2 (7 bases). Germline loops: CDR1 SGHVS, CDR2 FNYEAQ. V lost 3 bases and J 2 bases, leaving 16 bases between the germline ends. The CDR3 loop spans 16 amino acids. CDR3 nucleotides: TGTGCCAGCAGCTTTGGGGGGGGCGGATCACAAGAGACCCAGTACTTC. Translated: CASSFGGGGSQETQYF.

V gene TRBV6-1 combines with J gene TRBJ2-5; D unresolved. CDR3 length: 13 residues. Per the germline V gene, CDR1 is MNHNS and CDR2 is SASEGT. V lost 3 bases and J lost 2, with 7 bases in between. The CDR3 here is CASSDGAQETQYF. Here the CDR3 DNA reads TGTGCCAGCAGTGATGGTGCGCAAGAGACCCAGTACTTC.

This sequence joins TRBV5-6 and TRBJ2-7; 8 bases match TRBD1. V was clipped by 0 bases and J by 3 bases; unmatched bases: 2. This CDR3 region has 14 residues. Germline CDR1 is SGHDT and CDR2 is YYEEEE. Here the CDR3 reads CASSLATGGYEQYF. The DNA for the CDR3 is TGTGCCAGCAGCTTGGCCACAGGGGGCTACGAGCAGTACTTC. The whole variable domain, filled in from reference TRBV5-6 and TRBJ2-7, reads DAGVTQSPTHLIKTRGQQVTLRCSPKSGHDTVSWYQQALGQGPQFIFQYYEEEERQRGNFPDRFSGHQFPNYSSELNVNALLLGDSALYLCASSLATGGYEQYFGPGTRLTVT.

The J gene is TRBJ1-2, the V gene TRBV18; D not resolved. CDR1 and CDR2 from the germline V gene are KGHSH and LQKENI. The CDR3 totals 12 residues. V was cut by 6 bases and J by 4 bases, with 9 bases left in between. The CDR3 protein is CASSEGAYGYTF. The CDR3 DNA reads TGTGCCAGCTCGGAGGGAGCCTATGGCTACACCTTC.